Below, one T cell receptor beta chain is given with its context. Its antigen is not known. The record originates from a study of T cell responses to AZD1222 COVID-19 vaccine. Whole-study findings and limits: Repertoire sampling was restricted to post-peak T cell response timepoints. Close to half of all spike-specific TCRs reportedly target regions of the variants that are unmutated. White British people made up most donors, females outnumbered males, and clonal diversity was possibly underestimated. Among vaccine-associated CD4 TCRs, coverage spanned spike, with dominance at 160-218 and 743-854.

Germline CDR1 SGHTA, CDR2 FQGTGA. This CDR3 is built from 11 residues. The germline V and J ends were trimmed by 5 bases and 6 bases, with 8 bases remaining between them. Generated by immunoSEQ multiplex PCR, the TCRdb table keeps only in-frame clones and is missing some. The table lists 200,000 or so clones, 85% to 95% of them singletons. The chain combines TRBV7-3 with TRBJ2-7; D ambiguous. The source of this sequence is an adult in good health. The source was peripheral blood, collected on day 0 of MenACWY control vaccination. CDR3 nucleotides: TGTGCCAGCAGCCAGGACGGCGAGCAGTACTTC. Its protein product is CASSQDGEQYF.